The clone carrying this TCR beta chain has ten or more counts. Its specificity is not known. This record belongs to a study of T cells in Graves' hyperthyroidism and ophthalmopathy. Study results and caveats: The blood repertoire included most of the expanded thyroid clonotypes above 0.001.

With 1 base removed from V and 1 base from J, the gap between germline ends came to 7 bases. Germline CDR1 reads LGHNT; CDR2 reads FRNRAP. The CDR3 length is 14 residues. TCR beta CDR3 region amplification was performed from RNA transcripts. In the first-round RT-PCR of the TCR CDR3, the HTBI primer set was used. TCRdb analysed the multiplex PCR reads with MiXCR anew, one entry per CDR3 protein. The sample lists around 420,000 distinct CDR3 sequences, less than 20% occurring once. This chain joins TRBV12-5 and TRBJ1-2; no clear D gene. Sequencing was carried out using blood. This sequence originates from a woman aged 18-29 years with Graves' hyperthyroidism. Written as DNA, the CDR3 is TGTGCTAGTGGTTTGGACAGCCTTAACTATGGCTACACCTTC. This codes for CASGLDSLNYGYTF.